The 28 T cell receptor beta chains below all came from one sample that was sequenced in a study of T-cell reconstitution after alpha-beta-depleted transplantation in children (dated by TCRdb to the mid-2010s). The sample's treatment or condition, from its label and the paper: allogeneic hematopoietic cell transplantation with graft depleted of TCRalphabeta T cells and CD19 B cells. The method was PCR. Sequenced using an Illumina HiSeq 2500. To normalize quantification of the TCRbeta repertoire, the TCR libraries were built with molecular barcoding that relied on unique molecular identifiers. The raw public data were reprocessed by TCRdb itself: fastp quality trimming at Q25, MiXCR clonotype calling, in-frame beta chains only. CDR3 protein sequences are deduplicated, and each keeps its most common genes and DNA. The sample includes hundreds of thousands of distinct CDR3 sequences, with 10% to 15% observed a single time. Over 2% of the sample comes from the top ten.

The sample consisted of PBMCs, mostly from graft donor cells, taken 360 days after TCRalphabeta/CD19-depleted stem cell transplant. Receptors were obtained from a male patient aged 10-17 years who had a stem cell transplant for acute myeloid leukemia, so the T cells may come from the graft donor.

This clonotype was found many times. The rearrangement joins TRBV28 to TRBJ2-6; the D is unclear. Trimming removed 10 bases at V and 0 bases at J, with 4 bases between. Germline CDR1 MDHEN, CDR2 SYDVKM. CDR3 length: 12 residues. The CDR3 DNA reads as TGTGCCACCAACTCTGGGGCCAACGTCCTGACTTTC. The encoded protein is CATNSGANVLTF.

This clonotype was observed a few times. The chain is built from TRBV6-2 or TRBV6-3 and TRBJ2-7; D is tentatively TRBD1 or TRBD2 (5 bases each). This CDR3 has 13 amino acids. V was trimmed by 5 bases and J by 3 bases, leaving 11 bases between them. CDR1 MNHEY and CDR2 SVGEGT come from the germline V gene. CDR3 loop: CASSGDGRYEQYF. CDR3 nucleotide sequence: TGTGCCAGCAGTGGGGACGGGCGCTACGAGCAGTACTTC.

V usage is TRBV7-8 and J usage is TRBJ2-4; D perhaps matches TRBD2 (5 bases). The CDR3 has 14 amino acids. Germline V gives CDR1 SGHVS, CDR2 FQNEAQ. V lost 5 bases, J lost 7 bases, and 15 bases lay in between. CDR3 sequence reads: CASSRAGFWNIQYF. In DNA form, the CDR3 reads TGTGCCAGCAGCCGGGCGGGTTTTTGGAACATTCAGTACTTC.

The J gene is TRBJ2-1, the V gene TRBV6-2 or TRBV6-3; TRBD2 agrees at 8 bases. J gave up 6 bases and V 4 bases, and 5 bases lay outside the gene matches. The CDR3 has 14 residues. From germline, CDR1 is MNHEY and CDR2 SVGEGT. The CDR3 region has the DNA TGTGCCAGCAGTTGGAGCGGGAGTACCAATGAGCAGTTCTTC. This translates into CASSWSGSTNEQFF.

This clonotype was observed a single time. The chain links TRBV7-9 to TRBJ2-2, with 12 bases lining up with TRBD2. CDR1 is SEHNR, CDR2 FQNEAQ, per germline (reference sequence). V lost 3 bases and J lost 3; bases outside the gene matches: 5. The CDR3 is 17 residues long. CDR3 bases: TGTGCCAGCAGCTTCCCTAGACTAGCGGGAGACACCGGGGAGCTGTTTTTT. This sequence encodes CASSFPRLAGDTGELFF.

The J gene is TRBJ2-2, the V gene TRBV29-1; D ambiguous. Germline CDR1 and CDR2: SQVTM and ANQGSEA. V was shortened by 1 base and J by 1 base, with 4 bases between the two germline ends. The CDR3 is made up of 13 amino acids. CDR3 DNA: TGCAGCGTTGAAGTCAAGAACACCGGGGAGCTGTTTTTT. Protein: CSVEVKNTGELFF.

The chain couples TRBV27 to TRBJ2-5; maybe TRBD2 (6 bases). V was clipped by 8 bases and J by 1 base, with 14 bases between them. The CDR3 is made up of 14 amino acids. The germline CDR1 and CDR2 sequences are MNHEY and SMNVEV (reference sequence). CDR3 residues: CASSSWGVQETQYF. The CDR3 DNA is TGTGCCAGCTCTTCGTGGGGGGTCCAAGAGACCCAGTACTTC.

There are many counts of this clonotype. The chain recombines TRBV4-3 with TRBJ2-3; D ambiguous. The CDR3 is 14 amino acids. V gave up 1 base and J gave up 1 base, with 6 bases separating them. CDR1 LGHNA and CDR2 YSLEER come from the germline V gene. CDR3 nucleotide sequence: TGCGCCAGCAGCCAAGGGGCTGGCACAGATACGCAGTATTTT. This gives the protein CASSQGAGTDTQYF.

The rearrangement links TRBV27 to TRBJ2-3; tentative D call: TRBD2 (5 bases). Germline V gives CDR1 MNHEY, CDR2 SMNVEV (reference sequence). With 3 bases removed from V and 1 base from J, the gap between germline ends came to 17 bases. This CDR3 comprises 17 residues. CDR3 in DNA: TGTGCCAGCAGTTTTTGGTCCTGGACGCGGGGCACAGATACGCAGTATTTT. This translates into CASSFWSWTRGTDTQYF.

With respect to this clonotype: Germline and junction disagree at one end, which may indicate a read error. The chain couples TRBV4-3 to TRBJ2-2; D uncertain. The CDR3 is 16 residues long. CDR1 and CDR2 (germline): LGHNA, YSLEER. The CDR3 DNA reads as TGCGTCAGCAGCCAAGAAGGGCTAGTGGGTACCGGGGAGCTGTTTTTT. This translates into CVSSQEGLVGTGELFF.

V usage is TRBV20-1 and J usage is TRBJ2-4; D is possibly TRBD2 (6 bases). CDR1 is DFQATT and CDR2 is SNEGSKA in the germline V gene (reference sequence). Trimming left V 2 bases short and J 9 bases short, with 14 bases between. This CDR3 has 13 amino acids. The CDR3 DNA sequence: TGCAGTGCTAGACCGGGAGACGTCGGCATTCAGTACTTC. Protein: CSARPGDVGIQYF.

A few counts support this clonotype. The V call is TRBV5-6, the J call TRBJ2-7, with 9 bases lining up with TRBD1. The CDR3 consists of 15 residues. CDR1 is SGHDT, CDR2 YYEEEE, per germline. J was trimmed by 4 bases and V by 0 bases; bases with no gene match: 5. The CDR3 here is CASSLGGTGFYEQYF. In DNA, the CDR3 is TGTGCCAGCAGCTTGGGAGGGACAGGGTTTTACGAGCAGTACTTC. Using reference TRBV5-6 and TRBJ2-7 for the parts outside the CDR3, the full variable domain is DAGVTQSPTHLIKTRGQQVTLRCSPKSGHDTVSWYQQALGQGPQFIFQYYEEEERQRGNFPDRFSGHQFPNYSSELNVNALLLGDSALYLCASSLGGTGFYEQYFGPGTRLTVT.

The CDR3 sequence is CASSPGLVGGSGQFF. CDR3 nucleotides: TGTGCCAGCAGCCCGGGACTAGTTGGGGGTTCAGGGCAGTTCTTC. The J gene is TRBJ2-1, the V gene TRBV14; 8 nucleotides align to TRBD2. V lost 4 bases to trimming and J lost 12 bases; unmatched junction nucleotides: 14. The CDR3 sequence is 15 residues long. Germline-derived CDR1 and CDR2 are SGHDN and FVKESK.

The rearrangement joins TRBV7-3 to TRBJ2-3; 8 bases line up with TRBD1. Germline V gene data show CDR1 as SGHTA and CDR2 as FQGTGA. J lost 4 bases, V lost 1 base, and 10 bases had no gene match. CDR3 length equals 17 residues. CDR3 sequence: CASSLRAGGAKADTQYF. CDR3 DNA sequence: TGTGCCAGCAGCTTAAGGGCAGGGGGCGCCAAGGCAGATACGCAGTATTTT.

In its sample, this clonotype was seen a few times. The chain links TRBV12-3 or TRBV12-4 to TRBJ1-5; D unclear. This CDR3 contains 13 residues. V lost 6 bases, J lost 5 bases, and 11 bases lay in between. CDR3 amino acids: CASSLSGDQPQHF. The DNA of the CDR3 is TGTGCCAGCAGCCTTTCAGGAGATCAGCCCCAGCATTTT.

This chain joins TRBV19 and TRBJ2-1; a weak D match, TRBD2 (5 bases). Trimming pared 8 bases from V and 1 base from J, leaving 12 bases between. The CDR3 is 14 residues long. CDR1 and CDR2 (germline): LNHDA, SQIVND (reference sequence). For the CDR3, the DNA is TGTGCCAGTGGATCCGGGGAATCCTACAATGAGCAGTTCTTC. It translates to CASGSGESYNEQFF.

Worth noting for this clonotype: The junction departs from the called germline gene at one end, perhaps through a read error. The rearrangement joins TRBV11-3 to TRBJ2-3; 10 nucleotides agree with TRBD2. The CDR3 is 16 residues long. Germline V gene lookup returns CDR1 SGHNT and CDR2 YENEEA. The CDR3 DNA reads as TGTGTCAGCAGCTTGGGGACTAGCGCTAACACAGATACGCAGTATTTT. Translation gives CVSSLGTSANTDTQYF.

The chain joins TRBV28 to TRBJ2-7; a possible D gene is TRBD2 (5 bases). The CDR3 loop spans 13 amino acids. Trimming took 6 bases from V and 4 from J, leaving 13 bases between them. Germline assignment: CDR1 MDHEN and CDR2 SYDVKM. The CDR3 DNA sequence: TGTGCCAGCAGCCGGACTTTAGTATACGAGCAGTACTTC. Translating gives CASSRTLVYEQYF.

This clonotype was seen only a few times. DNA for the CDR3: TGTGCCAGCAGCCAAGCCGGGACTAGCTCCTACAATGAGCAGTTCTTC. Its translation is CASSQAGTSSYNEQFF. This chain links TRBV3-1 with TRBJ2-1, with 8 bases aligning to TRBD2. This CDR3 region has 16 residues. J gave up 0 bases and V 1 base, and 2 bases lay outside the gene matches. Germline V CDR1 and CDR2: LGHDT, YNNKEL (reference sequence).

This rearrangement joins TRBV2 to TRBJ2-1; 10 bases fit TRBD2. The length of the CDR3 is 14 residues. V was pared by 5 bases and J by 10 bases, with 8 bases of the junction left unmatched. The germline V gene has CDR1 SNHLY and CDR2 FYNNEI. The CDR3: CASSTSGDRREQFF. The DNA for the CDR3 is TGTGCCAGCAGTACTAGCGGGGACAGGAGGGAGCAGTTCTTC. The full variable domain, in which reference TRBV2 and TRBJ2-1 provide the parts outside the CDR3, is EPEVTQTPSHQVTQMGQEVILRCVPISNHLYFYWYRQILGQKVEFLVSFYNNEISEKSEIFDDQFSVERPDGSNFTLKIRSTKLEDSAMYFCASSTSGDRREQFFGPGTRLTVL.

The rearrangement joins TRBV5-5 to TRBJ2-3, with a tentative D call TRBD2 (7 bases). Germline V gives CDR1 SGHKS, CDR2 YYEKEE (reference sequence). V was shortened by 5 bases and J by 2 bases, with 15 bases between the two germline ends. The CDR3 length is 15 residues. The CDR3 reads CASSPLGGVTDTQYF. In nucleotides, the CDR3 is TGTGCCAGCAGTCCCCTAGGGGGGGTCACAGATACGCAGTATTTT.

In this sample, this clonotype turned up many times. For the CDR3, the DNA is TGTGCCGGGGGGCTCCTCGGCGAGCAGTACTTC. Amino acid sequence: CAGGLLGEQYF. The J gene is TRBJ2-7, the V gene TRBV6-1, with D tentatively TRBD1 or TRBD2 (6 bases each). This CDR3 has 11 amino acids. Trimming stripped 11 bases from V and 6 bases from J, with 14 bases between. The V gene's germline CDR1 is MNHNS and CDR2 SASEGT.

The DNA of the CDR3 is TGTGCCAGCAGCGTAGTCGGGGGCTGGGGCAATGAGCAGTTCTTC. It is translated as CASSVVGGWGNEQFF. The chain uses TRBV9 and TRBJ2-1; perhaps D is TRBD1 or TRBD2 (6 bases each). The CDR3 runs 15 residues. The germline CDR1 and CDR2 sequences are SGDLS and YYNGEE. V lost 0 bases and J lost 6, with 13 bases in between.

As DNA, the CDR3 is TGCGCCAGCAGCCCGTCCTCCGACAGGGGATACGAGCAGTACTTC. Encoded protein: CASSPSSDRGYEQYF. V is TRBV4-3 and J is TRBJ2-7; 8 bases agree with TRBD1. The CDR3 sequence is 15 residues long. CDR1 and CDR2 (germline): LGHNA, YSLEER. V dropped 4 bases and J dropped 4; count of bases not matched to a gene: 9.

The genes are TRBV25-1 and TRBJ2-7; D is perhaps TRBD1 or TRBD2 (5 bases each). Trimming shortened V by 2 bases and J by 2 bases, and 10 bases separated the two germline ends. Germline CDR1 is MGHDK and CDR2 is SYGVNS. The CDR3 spans 14 residues. The CDR3 spells CASSELGPAYEQYF. CDR3 DNA sequence: TGTGCCAGCAGTGAACTGGGACCAGCCTACGAGCAGTACTTC.

This clonotype was recorded a few times. This rearrangement joins TRBV29-1 to TRBJ1-2; D uncertain. Looked up from germline, CDR1 is SQVTM and CDR2 is ANQGSEA. Trimming removed 3 bases from V and 5 bases from J, with 16 bases in between. This CDR3 comprises 14 residues. The CDR3 region has the DNA TGCAGCGTTGACCCTGGGAACCAAGGGTATGGCTACACCTTC. This codes for CSVDPGNQGYGYTF.

The chain has TRBV20-1 and TRBJ2-6; D call uncertain. The germline V and J ends were trimmed by 1 base and 4 bases, with 11 bases remaining between them. The CDR3 sequence is 15 residues long. CDR1 and CDR2 from the germline V gene are DFQATT and SNEGSKA (reference sequence). This chain's CDR3 is CSARGASTGANVLTF. CDR3 sequence (DNA): TGCAGTGCTAGAGGGGCCTCCACCGGGGCCAACGTCCTGACTTTC.

This chain joins TRBV19 and TRBJ2-7; 7 bases match TRBD1. Germline V gene data show CDR1 as LNHDA and CDR2 as SQIVND (reference sequence). With V trimmed by 8 bases and J by 0 bases, 13 bases remained unmatched. The CDR3 totals 16 residues. The CDR3 coding sequence is TGTGCCAGTGTCCGGCCGACAGGGTCCCGCTCCTACGAGCAGTACTTC. Translated, it gives CASVRPTGSRSYEQYF. Looking up the rest from reference TRBV19 and TRBJ2-7 gives the full variable domain: DGGITQSPKYLFRKEGQNVTLSCEQNLNHDAMYWYRQDPGQGLRLIYYSQIVNDFQKGDIAEGYSVSREKKESFPLTVTSAQKNPTAFYLCASVRPTGSRSYEQYFGPGTRLTVT.